The 3 T cell receptor beta chains reported below all come from one sample, sequenced in a study of blood T cell repertoires in COVID-19. Sequencing used immunoSEQ multiplex PCR; TCRdb keeps in-frame clones, though not all of them. The repertoire holds some 90,000 clones, with less than 85% as singletons. The sample was peripheral blood. Source of these receptors: a man aged 70 or older with active or convalescent COVID-19.

The V gene is TRBV28, the J gene TRBJ2-3, with 12 bases aligning to TRBD2. V dropped 7 bases and J dropped 6; count of bases not matched to a gene: 8. CDR3 size: 15 residues. The germline V gene encodes CDR1 MDHEN and CDR2 SYDVKM. The CDR3 DNA reads as TGTGCCAGCATTAGACTAGCGGGGGTGGGGGATACGCAGTATTTT. The encoded protein is CASIRLAGVGDTQYF.

The chain carries TRBV7-9 and TRBJ1-6, with D maybe TRBD1 (6 bases). The germline V and J ends were trimmed by 1 base and 9 bases, with 10 bases remaining between them. Germline CDR1 SEHNR, CDR2 FQNEAQ (reference sequence). CDR3 length: 14 residues. Written as DNA, the CDR3 is TGTGCCAGCAGCTTAGGTGGCAGGGGTTCACCCCTCCACTTT. It translates to CASSLGGRGSPLHF.

The chain has TRBV3-1 (or the pseudogene TRBV3-2) and TRBJ2-5, with no clear D. Per germline, CDR1 LGHDT and CDR2 YNNKEL (reference sequence). Trimming removed 4 bases at V and 5 bases at J, with 17 bases between. The CDR3 length is 15 residues. As DNA, the CDR3 is TGTGCCAGCAGCCCCCCACTCGTCCCCCACGAGACCCAGTACTTC. Its translation is CASSPPLVPHETQYF.